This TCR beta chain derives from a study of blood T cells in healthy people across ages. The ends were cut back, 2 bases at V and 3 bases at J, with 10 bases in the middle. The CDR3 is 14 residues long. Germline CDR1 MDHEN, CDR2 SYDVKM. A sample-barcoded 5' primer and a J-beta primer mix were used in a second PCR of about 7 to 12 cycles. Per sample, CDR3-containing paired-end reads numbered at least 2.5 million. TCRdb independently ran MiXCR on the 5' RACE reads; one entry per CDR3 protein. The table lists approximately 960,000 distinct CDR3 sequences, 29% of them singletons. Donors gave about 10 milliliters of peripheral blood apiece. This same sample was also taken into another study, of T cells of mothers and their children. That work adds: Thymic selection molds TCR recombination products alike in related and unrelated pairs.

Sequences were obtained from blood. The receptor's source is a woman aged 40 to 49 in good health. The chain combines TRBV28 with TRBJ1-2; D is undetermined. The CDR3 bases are TGTGCCAGCAGTTTAGGGCACGGGCACTATGGCTACACCTTC. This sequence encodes CASSLGHGHYGYTF.